The 27 T cell receptor beta chains below all came from one sample that was sequenced in a study of shared clonotypes between healthy human individuals. Assay used: immunoSEQ multiplex PCR; TCRdb lists only in-frame clones, some missing. The table includes around 1 million clones, 76% detected once. The specimen was memory CD4+ T cells sorted from blood. Indicated subset: CD45RA-negative fraction. These receptors all come from a man aged 18 to 35 in good health.

In its sample, this clone was seen once. The sample carries other DNA sequences with the same CDR3. The chain is built from TRBV4-1 and TRBJ2-7; 8 bases are a match to TRBD1. Losses at the gene ends were 1 base for V and 4 bases for J; bases not matched to a gene: 3. This CDR3 region has 14 residues. CDR1 and CDR2 from the germline V gene are MGHRA and YSYEKL. Here the CDR3 DNA reads TGCGCCAGCAGCCAAGTAGACAGGGGATACGAGCAGTACTTC. Its protein is CASSQVDRGYEQYF.

The chain joins TRBV7-2 to TRBJ2-7; TRBD2 is a possible D gene (5 bases). Deletions cut 4 bases from V and 2 bases from J, with 15 bases between. Per germline, CDR1 SGHTA and CDR2 FQGNSA. This CDR3 is built from 15 residues. CDR3 DNA: TGTGCCAGCAGCTCCGGTGCGGGCTCCACCTACGAGCAGTACTTC. Translating gives CASSSGAGSTYEQYF.

In DNA, the CDR3 is TGCGCCACCCAGGACAACCGGCGGAGCACAGATACGCAGTATTTT. It yields the protein CATQDNRRSTDTQYF. The chain couples TRBV10-1 to TRBJ2-3, with D possibly TRBD1 on 5 matching bases. CDR3 length equals 15 residues. Trimming stripped 10 bases from V and 0 bases from J, with 17 bases between. CDR1 WNHNN and CDR2 SYGVQD come from the germline V gene (reference sequence).

V gene TRBV4-3 combines with J gene TRBJ1-1; no definite D call. V was shortened by 0 bases and J by 1 base, with 6 bases between the two germline ends. Germline-derived CDR1 and CDR2 are LGHNA and YSLEER. This CDR3 is built from 14 residues. For the CDR3, the DNA is TGCGCCAGCAGCCAAGAAACACCGAACACTGAAGCTTTCTTT. This gives the protein CASSQETPNTEAFF.

The V and J genes are TRBV20-1 and TRBJ2-3; D is unresolved. Per the germline V gene, CDR1 is DFQATT and CDR2 is SNEGSKA (reference sequence). The CDR3 covers 11 residues. V lost 5 bases, J lost 4 bases, and 7 bases lay in between. CDR3 sequence: CSARKADTQYF. The CDR3 DNA is TGCAGTGCTCGGAAAGCAGATACGCAGTATTTT.

The chain has TRBV7-8 and TRBJ1-5, with D possibly matching TRBD1 (6 bases). V lost 0 bases and J 0 bases, leaving 18 bases between the germline ends. The CDR3 loop spans 19 amino acids. Germline-derived CDR1 and CDR2 are SGHVS and FQNEAQ. CDR3: CASSLAWGGRAYSNQPQHF. The CDR3 nucleotides read TGTGCCAGCAGCTTAGCGTGGGGGGGCCGGGCTTATAGCAATCAGCCCCAGCATTTT.

The CDR3 DNA sequence: TGTGCCTGGGGACTCCGGGACAGGGGGGCCTATGGCTACACCTTC. This gives the protein CAWGLRDRGAYGYTF. V is TRBV30 and J is TRBJ1-2, with TRBD1 identical over 11 bases. Germline V gene sequence: CDR1 GTSNPN, CDR2 SVGIG (reference sequence). V shed 5 bases, J shed 4 bases, and the junction held 9 bases outside the gene matches. The CDR3 is 15 residues long.

The J gene is TRBJ2-2, the V gene TRBV18; D possibly corresponds to TRBD2 (6 bases). The length of the CDR3 is 15 residues. Between the trimmed V and J ends, which lost 5 bases and 5 bases, there was a span of 15 bases. CDR1 is KGHSH and CDR2 is LQKENI in the germline V gene. CDR3 loop: CASSVGLRGTGELFF. The CDR3 bases are TGTGCCAGCTCAGTTGGACTCCGGGGGACCGGGGAGCTGTTTTTT.

This sequence joins TRBV9 and TRBJ1-6; D remains unclear. The V gene lost 4 bases and the J gene lost 0 bases, with 11 bases spanning the gap. The germline V gene has CDR1 SGDLS and CDR2 YYNGEE. The CDR3 has 16 amino acids. CDR3 loop: CASSSTQNSYNSPLHF. The CDR3 nucleotides read TGTGCCAGCAGCTCGACACAGAACTCCTATAATTCACCCCTCCACTTT.

This clone was seen only a few times. The gene calls are TRBV6-6 and TRBJ1-6; D gene ambiguous. This CDR3 has 14 residues. Per the germline V gene, CDR1 is MNHNY and CDR2 is SVGAGI (reference sequence). V was cut by 5 bases and J by 10 bases, with 15 bases left in between. CDR3 sequence: CASSLSISRSPLHF. In DNA, the CDR3 is TGTGCCAGCAGTCTGTCTATTTCGAGGTCACCCCTCCACTTT.

The count of this clone is one. The V call is TRBV9, the J call TRBJ2-7, with 7 positions matching TRBD1. This CDR3 has 13 amino acids. The V segment lost 4 bases and the J segment 6 bases; nucleotides outside the gene matches: 7. Germline V gene lookup returns CDR1 SGDLS and CDR2 YYNGEE. CDR3 coding DNA: TGTGCCAGCAGCATAGATACAGGGGCCGAGCAGTACTTC. Translating gives CASSIDTGAEQYF.

This chain links TRBV5-1 with TRBJ2-2, with D uncertain. Germline V gene sequence: CDR1 SGHRS, CDR2 YFSETQ. CDR3 length equals 13 residues. V was clipped by 7 bases and J by 1 base, with 8 bases between them. In nucleotides, the CDR3 is TGCGCCAGCGCCCGAGAGAACACCGGGGAGCTGTTTTTT. Translated: CASARENTGELFF.

In DNA, the CDR3 is TGTGCCAGCAGCCCAACTTCCTTTACAAATGAGCAGTTCTTC. Translation gives CASSPTSFTNEQFF. The gene calls are TRBV11-2 and TRBJ2-1; no definite D call. CDR1 is SGHAT, CDR2 FQNNGV, per germline. CDR3 length: 14 amino acids. Trimming took 5 bases from V and 7 from J, leaving 15 bases between them. Full variable domain (missing parts from reference TRBV11-2 and TRBJ2-1): EAGVAQSPRYKIIEKRQSVAFWCNPISGHATLYWYQQILGQGPKLLIQFQNNGVVDDSQLPKDRFSAERLKGVDSTLKIQPAKLEDSAVYLCASSPTSFTNEQFFGPGTRLTVL.

J is TRBJ2-7 and V is TRBV4-1; 10 bases are shared with TRBD1. The V gene end was trimmed by 3 bases and the J gene end by 7 bases; junction bases not matched to a gene: 12. This CDR3 has 16 amino acids. Germline values: CDR1 MGHRA, CDR2 YSYEKL. This chain's CDR3 is CASSQADRGRTEEQYF. CDR3 DNA: TGCGCCAGCAGCCAGGCTGACAGGGGGCGCACGGAAGAGCAGTACTTC.

The rearrangement joins TRBV5-5 to TRBJ2-2; D is ambiguous. Germline CDR1 and CDR2: SGHKS and YYEKEE (reference sequence). V shed 2 bases and J shed 4 bases, with 15 bases lying between them. The CDR3 sequence is 16 residues long. The CDR3: CASSFSPSSSTGELFF. The CDR3 DNA reads TGTGCCAGCAGCTTTTCACCTAGTTCCTCCACCGGGGAGCTGTTTTTT.

V and J are TRBV18 and TRBJ1-1; no clear D. Trimming took 3 bases from V and 1 from J, leaving 9 bases between them. The CDR3 runs to 14 residues. The V gene's germline CDR1 is KGHSH and CDR2 LQKENI. The CDR3 DNA is TGTGCCAGCTCACCTTCCTACAGGAACACTGAAGCTTTCTTT. Residues: CASSPSYRNTEAFF.

This clone appeared a single time. The chain employs TRBV11-1 and TRBJ1-2; D may be TRBD1 (5 bases). Germline CDR1 reads SGHAT; CDR2 reads FQDESV (reference sequence). The CDR3 extends over 14 amino acids. The V end was cut by 5 bases, the J end by 1 base, with 11 bases between. CDR3 DNA: TGTGCCAGCAGCCCGACAGCTGTTAACTATGGCTACACCTTC. The encoded protein is CASSPTAVNYGYTF.

CDR3 region: CASSKSTNYGYTF. The CDR3, as DNA: TGTGCCAGCAGTAAGTCCACAAACTATGGCTACACCTTC. This sequence joins TRBV6-5 and TRBJ1-2; no clear D. Germline V gene sequence: CDR1 MNHEY, CDR2 SVGAGI. The CDR3 is 13 residues long. The V gene lost 5 bases and the J gene lost 2 bases, with 9 bases spanning the gap.

This clone was recorded only once. The CDR3 is CASSSQGATNEKLFF. The CDR3 DNA follows: TGTGCCAGTAGTAGCCAGGGGGCGACTAATGAAAAACTGTTTTTT. The chain joins TRBV19 to TRBJ1-4; 8 positions agree with TRBD1. Germline lookup yields CDR1 LNHDA and CDR2 SQIVND (reference sequence). The V segment lost 4 bases and the J segment 2 bases; nucleotides outside the gene matches: 3. CDR3 length equals 15 residues.

The chain is built from TRBV19 and TRBJ1-3; no reliable D call. There are 15 residues in the CDR3. Trimming left V 4 bases short and J 2 bases short, with 12 bases between. Germline V lookup: CDR1 LNHDA, CDR2 SQIVND (reference sequence). The CDR3 loop reads CASSTPRGTGNTIYF. CDR3 DNA: TGTGCCAGTAGTACCCCGCGTGGAACTGGAAACACCATATATTTT.

The gene calls are TRBV2 and TRBJ1-3; 10 positions match TRBD1. This CDR3 is built from 14 residues. In germline, CDR1 is SNHLY, CDR2 FYNNEI. V lost 0 bases, J lost 7 bases, and 0 bases stayed unmatched. This CDR3 reads CASSEAGQGNTIYF. Here the CDR3 DNA reads TGTGCCAGCAGTGAAGCGGGACAGGGGAACACCATATATTTT. Full variable domain (remainder filled in from reference TRBV2 and TRBJ1-3): EPEVTQTPSHQVTQMGQEVILRCVPISNHLYFYWYRQILGQKVEFLVSFYNNEISEKSEIFDDQFSVERPDGSNFTLKIRSTKLEDSAMYFCASSEAGQGNTIYFGEGSWLTVV.

This clone has just a few counts. The rearrangement uses TRBV27 and TRBJ2-7; the match to TRBD2 covers 10 bases. Trimming took 1 base from V and 9 from J; bases not matched to a gene: 12. The V gene's germline CDR1 is MNHEY and CDR2 SMNVEV (reference sequence). CDR3 length: 16 residues. The CDR3 DNA sequence: TGTGCCAGCAGTTTATACCCCCTAGCGGGGGCCCAGGGGCAGTACTTC. It yields the protein CASSLYPLAGAQGQYF.

With respect to this clone: The same CDR3 is also encoded by other DNA sequences in this sample. The V and J genes are TRBV28 and TRBJ1-6, with D unclear. CDR3 length: 14 residues. Between the trimmed V and J ends, which lost 2 bases and 5 bases, there was a span of 7 bases. Germline V gene data show CDR1 as MDHEN and CDR2 as SYDVKM. This CDR3 reads CASSLGPNNSPLHF. The DNA for the CDR3 is TGTGCCAGCAGTTTAGGGCCTAATAATTCACCCCTCCACTTT.

V is TRBV7-6 and J is TRBJ2-1; a weak D match, TRBD1 (6 bases). V dropped 7 bases and J dropped 8 bases, with 21 bases sitting between them. CDR1 and CDR2 (germline): SGHVS, FNYEAQ. The CDR3 runs 15 residues. For the CDR3, the DNA is TGTGCCAGCACCCCTACGGGGTGGACAGATGATGAGCAGTTCTTC. It specifies CASTPTGWTDDEQFF.

The chain carries TRBV6-1 and TRBJ2-7, with 7 bases matching TRBD2. Per germline, CDR1 MNHNS and CDR2 SASEGT. Losses at the gene ends were 0 bases for V and 7 bases for J; bases not matched to a gene: 6. This CDR3 contains 14 residues. CDR3 coding DNA: TGTGCCAGCAGTGAAGCGGGGGGGAGCTGGGAGCAGTACTTC. Translation: CASSEAGGSWEQYF.

This sequence joins TRBV19 and TRBJ2-1; 7 nucleotides align to TRBD2. V trimming: 5 bases; J trimming: 5 bases; junction bases outside the gene matches: 9. Germline values: CDR1 LNHDA, CDR2 SQIVND (reference sequence). CDR3 length equals 15 residues. The CDR3 is CASSPDTSANNEQFF. CDR3 in DNA: TGTGCCAGTAGTCCAGATACTAGCGCCAACAATGAGCAGTTCTTC.

V gene TRBV7-9 combines with J gene TRBJ2-3; TRBD2 matches at 8 bases. The germline gives CDR1 SEHNR, CDR2 FQNEAQ (reference sequence). This CDR3 has 17 residues. Trimming at V came to 5 bases and at J to 2 bases, leaving 12 bases not matched to a gene. The CDR3 sequence is CASSRLPAGGSTDTQYF. The CDR3 bases are TGTGCCAGCAGCCGCCTTCCGGCGGGGGGATCCACAGATACGCAGTATTTT.